The rows below give T cell receptor beta chains drawn from one sample of a study of blood T cell repertoires in COVID-19. The table came from immunoSEQ multiplex PCR; TCRdb's copy has only in-frame clones and leaves some out. This sample has tens of thousands of clones, with roughly 90% found just once. Material: peripheral blood. These receptors originate from a man in his 60s with acute or convalescent COVID-19. Each CDR3 is given with its conserved first and last residue.

V gene	J gene	CDR3 protein
TRBV25-1	TRBJ1-5	CASRGSGYQPQHF
TRBV7-9	TRBJ1-2	CASSPDRGGFYGYTF
TRBV5-1	TRBJ2-3	CASSWNPGQLDTQYF
TRBV11-3	TRBJ2-3	CASSLGTSTDTQYF
TRBV11-3	TRBJ1-6	CASSLQGNSPLHF
TRBV5-1	TRBJ2-3	CASSPGQGGLTDTQYF
TRBV7-8	TRBJ1-6	CASKSVSWNSPLHF
TRBV18	TRBJ1-6	CASSPERLSPLHF
TRBV7-2	TRBJ2-5	CASSLTGTGGWETQYF
TRBV19	TRBJ2-5	CASSIRQTQETQYF